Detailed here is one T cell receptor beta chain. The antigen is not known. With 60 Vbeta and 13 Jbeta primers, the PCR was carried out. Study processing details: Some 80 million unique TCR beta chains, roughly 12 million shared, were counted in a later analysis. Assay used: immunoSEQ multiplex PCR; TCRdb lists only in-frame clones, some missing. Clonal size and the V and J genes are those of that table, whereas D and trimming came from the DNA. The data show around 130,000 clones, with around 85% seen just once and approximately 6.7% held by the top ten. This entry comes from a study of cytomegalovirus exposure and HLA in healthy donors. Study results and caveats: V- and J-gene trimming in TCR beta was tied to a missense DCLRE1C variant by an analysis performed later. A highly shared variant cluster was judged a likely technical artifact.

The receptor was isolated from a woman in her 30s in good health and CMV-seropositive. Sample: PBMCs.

CDR3 region: CASSLGGGNYEQYF. The CDR3 nucleotides are TGTGCCAGCAGCTTAGGCGGGGGGAACTACGAGCAGTACTTC. The gene calls are TRBV7-8 and TRBJ2-5, with TRBD2 matching over 8 bases. The DNA end is a closer match to TRBJ2-7, so the J assignment may be wrong. Germline-derived CDR1 and CDR2 are SGHVS and FQNEAQ. The CDR3 is made up of 14 amino acids.